Shown below are 15 T cell receptor beta chains from a single sample sequenced in a study of vaccination effects on CD4 cells after COVID-19 (dated by TCRdb to 2021 to 2024). After less than eleven days of culture, CD4+ T cells were isolated with the EasySep CD4+ T cell isolation kit. Each participant received two doses of an mRNA SARS-CoV-2 vaccine, either BNT162b2 or mRNA-1273. Library preparation employed the immunoSEQ multiplex PCR assay. TCRdb's version of the immuneACCESS table is confined to in-frame rearrangements and falls short of the full clone set. An unresolved V gene accounts for under half of the shortfall where checked; the remainder is of unknown origin. Across this sample there are 70,000 or so clones, with 65% to 80% seen only once. Approximately 2.2% of the sample is taken by the ten largest. For these TCRs, the target antigens are not known. The material was CD4+ T cells from PBMCs cultured without peptide, obtained after COVID-19 vaccination. The origin of the receptors is a human donor who received a COVID-19 vaccine.

This clone was found a few times. The chain couples TRBV5-4 to TRBJ1-1; D is perhaps TRBD1 (6 bases). CDR1 SGHNT and CDR2 YYREEE come from the germline V gene (reference sequence). Between the trimmed V and J ends, which lost 4 bases and 1 base, there was a span of 17 bases. The length of the CDR3 is 16 residues. The CDR3 here is CASSPGGGATNTEAFF. The CDR3 DNA sequence: TGTGCCAGCAGCCCGGGGGGGGGCGCCACGAACACTGAAGCTTTCTTT.

This clone came up once. This rearrangement joins TRBV7-3 to TRBJ2-3, with D possibly TRBD2 on 7 matching bases. The CDR3 length is 16 residues. Trimming pared 5 bases from V and 2 bases from J, leaving 17 bases between. Per the germline V gene, CDR1 is SGHTA and CDR2 is FQGTGA. The CDR3 DNA follows: TGTGCCAGCAGCCCTACTCGGGGGGCAGCCACAGATACGCAGTATTTT. Encoded protein: CASSPTRGAATDTQYF.

This clone was detected a few times. The chain uses TRBV4-1 and TRBJ1-6; possibly TRBD1 for D (5 bases). The CDR3 runs 15 residues. V lost 2 bases and J 7 bases, leaving 12 bases between the germline ends. Germline V gives CDR1 MGHRA, CDR2 YSYEKL. The DNA for the CDR3 is TGCGCCAGCAGCCAAAAACCCGGGGGAAATTCACCCCTCCACTTT. Translation: CASSQKPGGNSPLHF.

This clone came up a few times. The rearrangement links TRBV19 to TRBJ1-2, with D unclear. V was pared by 3 bases and J by 0 bases, with 5 bases between. Germline CDR1 LNHDA, CDR2 SQIVND (reference sequence). The CDR3 totals 13 residues. The CDR3: CASSIDTNYGYTF. Written as DNA, the CDR3 is TGTGCCAGTAGTATCGACACTAACTATGGCTACACCTTC.

The rearrangement uses TRBV5-8 and TRBJ2-3; tentatively, D is TRBD2 (7 bases). Germline loops: CDR1 SGHTS, CDR2 YDEGEE. This CDR3 has 15 amino acids. Trimming shortened V by 9 bases and J by 4 bases, and 21 bases separated the two germline ends. CDR3 nucleotides: TGTGCCACATGCGGTGGGGGGGCCGCATCAGATACGCAGTATTTT. It specifies CATCGGGAASDTQYF.

The chain combines TRBV2 with TRBJ2-3; TRBD1 is a possible D gene (6 bases). The CDR3 spans 15 residues. Germline lookup yields CDR1 SNHLY and CDR2 FYNNEI. V lost 8 bases to trimming and J lost 0 bases, with 15 bases between them. CDR3 nucleotide sequence: TGTGCCAGCGCATGGGACACCACCAGCACAGATACGCAGTATTTT. Translated, it gives CASAWDTTSTDTQYF. Supplemented by reference TRBV2 and TRBJ2-3, the full variable domain reads EPEVTQTPSHQVTQMGQEVILRCVPISNHLYFYWYRQILGQKVEFLVSFYNNEISEKSEIFDDQFSVERPDGSNFTLKIRSTKLEDSAMYFCASAWDTTSTDTQYFGPGTRLTVL.

The chain recombines TRBV10-1 with TRBJ2-7; perhaps TRBD1 as D (5 bases). CDR1 WNHNN and CDR2 SYGVQD come from the germline V gene (reference sequence). The CDR3 extends over 18 amino acids. V was cut by 2 bases and J by 0 bases, with 20 bases left in between. CDR3 in DNA: TGCGCCAGCAGTGAGGCCCCCCCCCGACAGCCCATCTCCTACGAGCAGTACGTC. This codes for CASSEAPPRQPISYEQYV.

The chain has TRBV4-1 and TRBJ1-2, with no clear D. V shed 6 bases and J shed 1 base, with 12 bases lying between them. This CDR3 is 14 amino acids long. Germline V gene sequence: CDR1 MGHRA, CDR2 YSYEKL. The DNA for the CDR3 is TGCGCCAGCAGAACCCCCGGGAGTAACTATGGCTACACCTTC. Its translation: CASRTPGSNYGYTF.

The chain joins TRBV18 to TRBJ1-5; D might be TRBD1 (5 bases). V was cut by 2 bases and J by 4 bases, with 12 bases left in between. The CDR3 contains 15 residues. Germline V gives CDR1 KGHSH, CDR2 LQKENI. CDR3 DNA sequence: TGTGCCAGCTCACCAGCAGGGCTATCAAATCAGCCCCAGCATTTT. Amino acid sequence: CASSPAGLSNQPQHF.

The chain combines TRBV9 with TRBJ1-3; D is unresolved. The CDR3 is 14 residues long. V lost 0 bases, J lost 4 bases, and 8 bases lay in between. The germline V gene has CDR1 SGDLS and CDR2 YYNGEE. The CDR3 loop is CASSVDFAGNTIYF. The DNA for the CDR3 is TGTGCCAGCAGCGTAGATTTTGCCGGAAACACCATATATTTT.

This chain joins TRBV5-1 and TRBJ2-3; 7 bases match TRBD1. V shed 0 bases and J 0 bases; nucleotides not matched to a gene: 7. The CDR3 runs to 17 residues. The germline CDR1 and CDR2 sequences are SGHRS and YFSETQ. The CDR3 nucleotides read TGCGCCAGCAGCTTGGTGGGGACAGACCCTAGCACAGATACGCAGTATTTT. Translating it yields CASSLVGTDPSTDTQYF.

This clone was observed a single time. The chain links TRBV18 to TRBJ2-5; 9 positions agree with TRBD1. The CDR3 has 16 residues. Per germline, CDR1 KGHSH and CDR2 LQKENI. After removal of 3 bases from V and 4 bases from J, the junction contained 9 bases not matched to a gene. The CDR3 region has the DNA TGTGCCAGCTCACCCATACCGGGACAGGGTGTAGAGACCCAGTACTTC. The encoded protein is CASSPIPGQGVETQYF.

This clone was observed a handful of times. This rearrangement joins TRBV6-6 to TRBJ1-2, with D unclear. Germline CDR1 reads MNHNY; CDR2 reads SVGAGI (reference sequence). Trimming took 6 bases from V and 8 from J, leaving 22 bases between them. The CDR3 runs 15 residues. CDR3 in DNA: TGTGCCAGCAGCCGAGAAAATCCCCGGGTCCGCGGCTACACCTTC. This translates into CASSRENPRVRGYTF.

The chain employs TRBV3-1 (or the pseudogene TRBV3-2) and TRBJ2-1; 8 bases match TRBD1. The CDR3 covers 15 residues. Per germline, CDR1 LGHDT and CDR2 YNNKEL (reference sequence). The junction had 8 bases not matched to a gene; V was cut back by 3 bases and J by 7 bases. CDR3 protein: CASSHRDRSWNEQFF. CDR3 nucleotides: TGTGCCAGCAGCCACCGGGACAGGTCCTGGAATGAGCAGTTCTTC.

The chain couples TRBV4-3 to TRBJ1-1, with 7 bases matching TRBD1. The germline V gene encodes CDR1 LGHNA and CDR2 YSLEER. The CDR3 totals 14 residues. J was trimmed by 4 bases and V by 2 bases; bases with no gene match: 4. Here the CDR3 DNA reads TGCGCCAGCAGCCAAAGACAGGGAGTCACTGAAGCTTTCTTT. As protein: CASSQRQGVTEAFF.